The entry that follows covers one TCR beta chain sequence. Its target is not known. In the PCR, 60 Vbeta and 13 Jbeta primers were used. Profiling relied on immunoSEQ multiplex PCR, and the TCRdb table lists in-frame clones only, not all of them. The sample has fewer than 200,000 clones; roughly four fifths are singletons. The CDR3 sequence is 11 residues long. The V end lost 6 bases, the J end lost 7 bases, and 10 bases lay between the germline ends. Germline V lookup: CDR1 MNHNS, CDR2 SASEGT. This sample was taken from a study of cytomegalovirus exposure and HLA in healthy donors. Study summary: For the roughly 370 genotyped donors, approximately 83% fell within the Caucasian-associated ancestry cluster.

Study-level points and caveats: Certain sequence variants were highly shared and formed a cluster, and this cluster was likely a sequencing artifact.

The gene calls are TRBV6-1 and TRBJ2-7, with D uncertain. The specimen sequenced was PBMCs. The receptor's source is a man aged 50-59 years in good health and CMV-seronegative. Here the CDR3 DNA reads TGTGCCAGCAGAGACCCCAGGGAGCAGTACTTC. Amino acid sequence: CASRDPREQYF.